Presented here are 21 T cell receptor beta chains from one specimen sequenced in a study of memory CD4+ T cells and cytomegalovirus serostatus. Single viable CD3+CD4+CD8-CD45RO+ cells were sorted as the memory CD4+ T cells. Profiling relied on immunoSEQ multiplex PCR, and the TCRdb table lists in-frame clones only, not all of them. Of 84,000 or so clones in the sample, around 80% are singletons; the top ten hold about 0.72%. The sequenced sample was memory CD4+ T cells from blood. These receptors were collected from an adult in good health and CMV-seronegative.

The V call is TRBV18, the J call TRBJ1-4; tentatively, D is TRBD1 (6 bases). This CDR3 has 15 amino acids. V lost 3 bases to trimming and J lost 1 base, with 9 bases between them. CDR1 is KGHSH and CDR2 is LQKENI in the germline V gene. The CDR3 reads CASSPSQGTNEKLFF. The CDR3 nucleotides read TGTGCCAGCTCACCCTCACAGGGAACTAATGAAAAACTGTTTTTT.

The chain carries TRBV6-5 and TRBJ1-2; TRBD1 might be the D (6 bases). Looked up from germline, CDR1 is MNHEY and CDR2 is SVGAGI. The ends were cut back, 6 bases at V and 4 bases at J, with 12 bases in the middle. This CDR3 is 13 amino acids long. In nucleotides, the CDR3 is TGTGCCAGCAGGTCGACAGGCGTCTATGGCTACACCTTC. This encodes CASRSTGVYGYTF.

The chain couples TRBV7-2 to TRBJ2-7; weak D call: TRBD1 (5 bases). The V end was cut by 1 base, the J end by 2 bases, with 18 bases between. This CDR3 spans 17 amino acids. The germline V gene encodes CDR1 SGHTA and CDR2 FQGNSA. CDR3 loop: CASSLDSLYSTAYEQYF. In DNA form, the CDR3 reads TGTGCCAGCAGCTTAGATAGTCTGTACTCGACAGCCTACGAGCAGTACTTC.

This clone was seen many times. The rearrangement joins TRBV30 to TRBJ2-5; D call uncertain. This CDR3 is built from 11 residues. Per the germline V gene, CDR1 is GTSNPN and CDR2 is SVGIG (reference sequence). V lost 1 base, J lost 1 base, and 1 base lay in between. The CDR3 region has the DNA TGTGCCTGGAGTGGCCAAGAGACCCAGTACTTC. Protein sequence: CAWSGQETQYF.

This clone was recorded a few times. This chain uses TRBV7-8 with TRBJ2-3; 13 nucleotides align to TRBD2. Germline loops: CDR1 SGHVS, CDR2 FQNEAQ. The trim removed 3 bases at V and 7 bases at J, leaving 7 bases unmatched. The CDR3 has 16 amino acids. CDR3 sequence: CASSLRLAGGENTQYF. CDR3 sequence (DNA): TGTGCCAGCAGCTTGAGACTAGCGGGGGGAGAAAATACGCAGTATTTT.

The chain has TRBV19 and TRBJ1-5; TRBD1 matches at 11 bases. This CDR3 region has 16 residues. The junction had 4 bases not matched to a gene; V was cut back by 5 bases and J by 1 base. Germline V CDR1 and CDR2: LNHDA, SQIVND (reference sequence). The DNA of the CDR3 is TGTGCCAGTAGTTCCCGGGACAGGGGGAGCAATCAGCCCCAGCATTTT. It encodes CASSSRDRGSNQPQHF.

As for this clone: Germline is not matched at one junction end, which may reflect a read error. The chain uses TRBV19 and TRBJ1-4, with 11 nucleotides matching TRBD1. The germline gives CDR1 LNHDA, CDR2 SQIVND (reference sequence). The CDR3 consists of 14 residues. The CDR3: CASSTPGQGERLFF. The CDR3 coding sequence is TGTGCCAGTAGTACCCCGGGACAGGGGGAAAGACTGTTTTTT.

This clone was observed a handful of times. The chain links TRBV28 to TRBJ2-2, with D possibly being TRBD1 (6 bases). Trimming cost V 5 bases and J 3 bases, with 13 bases left between them. CDR1 and CDR2 (germline): MDHEN, SYDVKM. The CDR3 consists of 15 residues. CDR3 sequence (DNA): TGTGCCAGCAGTGCAGGGGACACCTACACCGGGGAGCTGTTTTTT. Amino acid sequence: CASSAGDTYTGELFF.

CDR3 in DNA: TGTGCCAGCAGCCGGGGGGTGAACACTGAAGCTTTCTTT. This codes for CASSRGVNTEAFF. The V and J genes are TRBV6-5 and TRBJ1-1; the D gene is possibly TRBD1 (5 bases). The CDR3 contains 13 residues. The V and J ends lost 6 bases and 0 bases respectively, with 8 bases between them. The germline V gene encodes CDR1 MNHEY and CDR2 SVGAGI.

V and J are TRBV11-2 and TRBJ2-1, with 8 bases fitting TRBD2. The CDR3 is made up of 15 amino acids. Germline CDR1 is SGHAT and CDR2 is FQNNGV. V lost 2 bases to trimming and J lost 10 bases; unmatched junction nucleotides: 10. CDR3 coding DNA: TGTGCCAGCAGCTTAACCCAGCGGGGGCGTTGGGAGCAGTTCTTC. Protein: CASSLTQRGRWEQFF.

The V gene is TRBV4-2, the J gene TRBJ2-7, with D possibly being TRBD2 (5 bases). The CDR3 extends over 11 amino acids. The germline V gene has CDR1 LGHNA and CDR2 YNFKEQ. The ends were cut back, 7 bases at V and 7 bases at J, with 11 bases in the middle. The CDR3 bases are TGTGCCAGCAAAAACAGAGGGGAGCAGTACTTC. Encoded protein: CASKNRGEQYF.

This chain uses TRBV7-9 with TRBJ2-1; the match to TRBD2 covers 9 bases. Germline V gene data show CDR1 as SEHNR and CDR2 as FQNEAQ (reference sequence). Germline trimming cut 5 bases from V and 4 bases from J; bases unmatched to any gene: 6. The CDR3 consists of 15 residues. CDR3 in amino acids: CASSQGLAFYNEQFF. The CDR3, as DNA: TGTGCCAGCAGCCAGGGACTAGCTTTTTACAATGAGCAGTTCTTC.

In its sample, this clone was seen once. The sample contains more than one DNA sequence encoding this CDR3. V usage is TRBV20-1 and J usage is TRBJ2-5; no reliable D call. Germline V gene data show CDR1 as DFQATT and CDR2 as SNEGSKA (reference sequence). The CDR3 extends over 11 amino acids. The ends were cut back, 1 base at V and 5 bases at J, with 5 bases in the middle. CDR3 region: CSARGRETQYF. The CDR3 DNA follows: TGCAGTGCTAGAGGACGGGAGACCCAGTACTTC.

This clone was recorded only once. The chain is built from TRBV4-1 and TRBJ1-2, with 8 bases that match TRBD1. The CDR3 is 19 residues long. CDR1 is MGHRA and CDR2 is YSYEKL in the germline V gene. Trimming took 1 base from V and 1 from J; bases not matched to a gene: 14. This CDR3 reads CASSQGSGTGTTLNYGYTF. CDR3 nucleotide sequence: TGCGCCAGCAGCCAAGGGTCCGGGACAGGTACAACACTTAACTATGGCTACACCTTC.

The V and J genes are TRBV28 and TRBJ1-1; tentative D call: TRBD1 (5 bases). V dropped 3 bases and J dropped 5 bases, with 13 bases sitting between them. Germline assignment: CDR1 MDHEN and CDR2 SYDVKM. This CDR3 is built from 14 residues. The CDR3 DNA reads TGTGCCAGCAGTTTGAGCAGGGTGGAGACTGAAGCTTTCTTT. It yields the protein CASSLSRVETEAFF.

This chain joins TRBV2 and TRBJ1-1, with 8 bases fitting TRBD1. Trimming at V came to 5 bases and at J to 3 bases, leaving 8 bases not matched to a gene. This CDR3 has 15 amino acids. Germline-derived CDR1 and CDR2 are SNHLY and FYNNEI. The CDR3 region is CASSPQGAGDTEAFF. CDR3 DNA: TGTGCCAGCAGTCCTCAGGGGGCGGGCGACACTGAAGCTTTCTTT. The complete variable domain, with remaining parts taken from reference TRBV2 and TRBJ1-1, reads EPEVTQTPSHQVTQMGQEVILRCVPISNHLYFYWYRQILGQKVEFLVSFYNNEISEKSEIFDDQFSVERPDGSNFTLKIRSTKLEDSAMYFCASSPQGAGDTEAFFGQGTRLTVV.

The rearrangement links TRBV19 to TRBJ2-3, with 10 bases that match TRBD2. Germline V CDR1 and CDR2: LNHDA, SQIVND (reference sequence). CDR3 length: 14 amino acids. The ends lost 8 bases at V and 4 bases at J; junction bases unmatched: 6. The CDR3 region is CASERGGSSDTQYF. The CDR3 bases are TGTGCCAGTGAGCGGGGGGGGTCGTCAGATACGCAGTATTTT.

In nucleotides, the CDR3 is TGTGCCACCAGCAGAGATAGGGGGATGGGGGAGACCCAGTACTTC. It codes for CATSRDRGMGETQYF. The chain is built from TRBV15 and TRBJ2-5, with D possibly TRBD1 on 6 matching bases. Trimming cost V 0 bases and J 5 bases, with 13 bases left between them. This CDR3 is 15 amino acids long. Germline V CDR1 and CDR2: LNHNV, YYDKDF (reference sequence). The complete variable domain, with remaining parts taken from reference TRBV15 and TRBJ2-5, reads DAMVIQNPRYQVTQFGKPVTLSCSQTLNHNVMYWYQQKSSQAPKLLFHYYDKDFNNEADTPDNFQSRRPNTSFCFLDIRSPGLGDTAMYLCATSRDRGMGETQYFGPGTRLLVL.

This chain uses TRBV6-1 with TRBJ2-7; 7 positions agree with TRBD1. This CDR3 is 13 amino acids long. Germline loops: CDR1 MNHNS, CDR2 SASEGT. V gave up 6 bases and J gave up 3 bases; unmatched junction bases: 5. The CDR3: CASRWDRIYEQYF. Written as DNA, the CDR3 is TGTGCCAGCAGATGGGACAGAATCTACGAGCAGTACTTC.

This clone was detected ten times or more. The chain recombines TRBV11-2 with TRBJ2-7, with D maybe TRBD2 (5 bases). Per the germline V gene, CDR1 is SGHAT and CDR2 is FQNNGV. This CDR3 is built from 15 residues. Deletions cut 0 bases from V and 4 bases from J, with 13 bases between. The CDR3 DNA is TGTGCCAGCAGCTTAGAATTCGGACTCTCATACGAGCAGTACTTC. Its translation is CASSLEFGLSYEQYF.

Concerning this clone itself: Germline and junction disagree at one end, which may indicate a read error. Here the CDR3 reads CASSSGPWNEQFF. The CDR3 nucleotides read TGTGCTAGCAGTTCGGGACCTTGGAATGAGCAGTTCTTC. The rearrangement joins TRBV7-7 to TRBJ2-1; perhaps D is TRBD1 or TRBD2 (5 bases each). The CDR3 is made up of 13 amino acids. The V gene's germline CDR1 is SSHAT and CDR2 FNYEAQ (reference sequence).